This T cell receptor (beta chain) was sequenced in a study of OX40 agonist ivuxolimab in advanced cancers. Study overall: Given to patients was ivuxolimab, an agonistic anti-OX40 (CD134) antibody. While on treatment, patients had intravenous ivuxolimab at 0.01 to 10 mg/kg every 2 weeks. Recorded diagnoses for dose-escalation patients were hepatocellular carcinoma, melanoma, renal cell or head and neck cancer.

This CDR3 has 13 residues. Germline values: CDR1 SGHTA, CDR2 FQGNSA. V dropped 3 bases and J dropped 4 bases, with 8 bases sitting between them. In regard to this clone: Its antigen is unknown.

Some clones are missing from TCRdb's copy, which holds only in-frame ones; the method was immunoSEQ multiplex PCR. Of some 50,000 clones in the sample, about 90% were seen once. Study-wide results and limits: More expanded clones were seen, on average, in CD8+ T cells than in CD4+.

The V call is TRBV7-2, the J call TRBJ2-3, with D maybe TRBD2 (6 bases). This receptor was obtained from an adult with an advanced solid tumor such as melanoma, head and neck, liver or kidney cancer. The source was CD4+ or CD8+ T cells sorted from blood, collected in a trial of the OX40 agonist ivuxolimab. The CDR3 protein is CASSLGGADTQYF. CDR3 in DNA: TGTGCCAGCAGCTTGGGAGGAGCAGATACGCAGTATTTT.